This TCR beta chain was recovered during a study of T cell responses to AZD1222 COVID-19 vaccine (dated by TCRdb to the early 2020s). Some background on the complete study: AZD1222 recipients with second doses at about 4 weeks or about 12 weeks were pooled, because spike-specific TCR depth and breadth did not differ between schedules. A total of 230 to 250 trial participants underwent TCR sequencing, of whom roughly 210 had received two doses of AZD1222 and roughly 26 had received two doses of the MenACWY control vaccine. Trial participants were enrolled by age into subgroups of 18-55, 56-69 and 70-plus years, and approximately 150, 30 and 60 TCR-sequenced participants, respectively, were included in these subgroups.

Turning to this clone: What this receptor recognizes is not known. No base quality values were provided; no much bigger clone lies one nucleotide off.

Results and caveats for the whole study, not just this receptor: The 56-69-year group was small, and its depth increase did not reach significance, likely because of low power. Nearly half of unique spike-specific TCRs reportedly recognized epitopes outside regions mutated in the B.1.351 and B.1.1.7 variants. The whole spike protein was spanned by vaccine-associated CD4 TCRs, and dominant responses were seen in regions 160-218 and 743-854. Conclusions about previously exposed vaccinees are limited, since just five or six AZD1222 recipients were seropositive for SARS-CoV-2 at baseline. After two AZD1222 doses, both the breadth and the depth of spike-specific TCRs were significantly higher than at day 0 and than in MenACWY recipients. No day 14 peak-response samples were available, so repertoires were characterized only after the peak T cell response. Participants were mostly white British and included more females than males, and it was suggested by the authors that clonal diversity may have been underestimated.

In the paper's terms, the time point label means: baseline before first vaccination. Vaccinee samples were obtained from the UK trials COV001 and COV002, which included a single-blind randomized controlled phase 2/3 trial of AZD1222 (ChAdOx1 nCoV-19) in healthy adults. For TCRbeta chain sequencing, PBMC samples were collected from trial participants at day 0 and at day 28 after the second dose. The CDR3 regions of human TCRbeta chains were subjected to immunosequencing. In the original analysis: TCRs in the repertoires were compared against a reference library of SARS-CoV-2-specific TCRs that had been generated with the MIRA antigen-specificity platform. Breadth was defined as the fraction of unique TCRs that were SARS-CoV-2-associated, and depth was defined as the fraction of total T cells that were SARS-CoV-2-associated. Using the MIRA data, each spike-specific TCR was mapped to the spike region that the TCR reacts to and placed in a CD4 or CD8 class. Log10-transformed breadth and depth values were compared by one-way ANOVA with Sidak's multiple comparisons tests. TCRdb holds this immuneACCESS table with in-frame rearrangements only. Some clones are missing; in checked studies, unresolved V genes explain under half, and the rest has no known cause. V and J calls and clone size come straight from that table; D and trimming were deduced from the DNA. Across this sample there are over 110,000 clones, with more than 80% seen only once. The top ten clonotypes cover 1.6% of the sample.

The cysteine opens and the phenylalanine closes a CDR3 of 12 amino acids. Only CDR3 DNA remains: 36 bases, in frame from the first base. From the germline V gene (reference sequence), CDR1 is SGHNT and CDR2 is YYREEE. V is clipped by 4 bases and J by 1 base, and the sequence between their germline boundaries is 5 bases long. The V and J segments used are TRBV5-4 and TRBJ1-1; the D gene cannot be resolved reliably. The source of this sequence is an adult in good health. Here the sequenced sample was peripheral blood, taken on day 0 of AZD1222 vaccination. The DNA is TGTGCCAGCAGCCTTCCGAACACTGAAGCTTTCTTT. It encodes CASSLPNTEAFF.